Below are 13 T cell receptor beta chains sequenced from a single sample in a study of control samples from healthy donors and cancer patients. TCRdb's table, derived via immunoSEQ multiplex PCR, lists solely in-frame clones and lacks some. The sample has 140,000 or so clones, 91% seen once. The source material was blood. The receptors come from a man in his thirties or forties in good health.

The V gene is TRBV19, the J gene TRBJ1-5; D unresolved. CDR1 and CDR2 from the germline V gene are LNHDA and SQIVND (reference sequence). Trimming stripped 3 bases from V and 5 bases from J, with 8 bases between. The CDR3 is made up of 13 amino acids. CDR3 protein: CASSISGYQPQHF. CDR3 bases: TGTGCCAGTAGTATTTCAGGTTATCAGCCCCAGCATTTT.

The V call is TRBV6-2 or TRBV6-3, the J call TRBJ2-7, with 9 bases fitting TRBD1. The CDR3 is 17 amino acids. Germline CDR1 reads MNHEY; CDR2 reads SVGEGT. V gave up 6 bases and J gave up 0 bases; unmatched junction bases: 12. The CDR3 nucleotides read TGTGCCAGCAGCAAAGCCAGACCGGGACAGGGCTCCTACGAGCAGTACTTC. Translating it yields CASSKARPGQGSYEQYF.

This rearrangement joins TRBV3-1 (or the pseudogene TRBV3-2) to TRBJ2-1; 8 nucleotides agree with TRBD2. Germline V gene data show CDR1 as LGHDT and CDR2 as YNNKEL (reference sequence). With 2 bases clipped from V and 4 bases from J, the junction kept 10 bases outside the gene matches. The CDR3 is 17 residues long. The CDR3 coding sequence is TGTGCCAGCAGCCAACCTCTAATCGGGGGGGCATACAATGAGCAGTTCTTC. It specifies CASSQPLIGGAYNEQFF.

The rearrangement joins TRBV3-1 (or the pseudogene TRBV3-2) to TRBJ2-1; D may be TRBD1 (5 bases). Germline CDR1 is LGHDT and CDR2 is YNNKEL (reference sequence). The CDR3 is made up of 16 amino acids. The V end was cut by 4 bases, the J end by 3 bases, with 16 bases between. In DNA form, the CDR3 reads TGTGCCAGCAGCCCCATAGGGGTAATGGACTACAATGAGCAGTTCTTC. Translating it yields CASSPIGVMDYNEQFF.

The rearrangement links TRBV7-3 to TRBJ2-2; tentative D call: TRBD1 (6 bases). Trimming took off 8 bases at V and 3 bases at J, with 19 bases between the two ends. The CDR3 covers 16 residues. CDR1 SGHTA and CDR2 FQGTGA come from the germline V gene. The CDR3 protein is CASATLGGTDTGELFF. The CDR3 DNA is TGTGCCAGCGCAACCCTAGGGGGTACGGACACCGGGGAGCTGTTTTTT.

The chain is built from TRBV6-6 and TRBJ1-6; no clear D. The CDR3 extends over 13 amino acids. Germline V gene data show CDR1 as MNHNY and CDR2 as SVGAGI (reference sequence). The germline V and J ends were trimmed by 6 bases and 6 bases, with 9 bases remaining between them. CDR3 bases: TGTGCCAGCAGCTGGAAGGTTAATTCACCCCTCCACTTT. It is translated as CASSWKVNSPLHF.

The CDR3 region has the DNA TGTGCCAGCAGCCAAGATCGCGGGGGGACGGCCGGGGAGCTGTTTTTT. It translates to CASSQDRGGTAGELFF. The genes are TRBV4-2 and TRBJ2-2; TRBD2 matches at 8 bases. The length of the CDR3 is 16 residues. CDR1 and CDR2 (germline): LGHNA, YNFKEQ. After removal of 0 bases from V and 6 bases from J, the junction contained 6 bases not matched to a gene.

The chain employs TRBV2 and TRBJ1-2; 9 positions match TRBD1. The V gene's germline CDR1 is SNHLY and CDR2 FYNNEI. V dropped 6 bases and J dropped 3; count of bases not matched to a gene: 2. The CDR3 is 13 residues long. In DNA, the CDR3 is TGTGCCAGCAGGGACAGGGGCGACTATGGCTACACCTTC. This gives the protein CASRDRGDYGYTF.

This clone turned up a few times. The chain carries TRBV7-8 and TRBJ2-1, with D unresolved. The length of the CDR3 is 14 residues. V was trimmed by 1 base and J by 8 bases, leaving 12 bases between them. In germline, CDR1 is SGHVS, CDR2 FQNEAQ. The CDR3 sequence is CASSLGQTFDEQFF. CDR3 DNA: TGTGCCAGCAGCTTAGGGCAGACATTTGATGAGCAGTTCTTC.

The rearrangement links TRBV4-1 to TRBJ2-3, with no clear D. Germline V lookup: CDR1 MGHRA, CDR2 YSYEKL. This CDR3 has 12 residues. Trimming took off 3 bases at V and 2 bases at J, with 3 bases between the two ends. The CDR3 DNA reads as TGCGCCAGCAGCCAGTTCACAGATACGCAGTATTTT. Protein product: CASSQFTDTQYF.

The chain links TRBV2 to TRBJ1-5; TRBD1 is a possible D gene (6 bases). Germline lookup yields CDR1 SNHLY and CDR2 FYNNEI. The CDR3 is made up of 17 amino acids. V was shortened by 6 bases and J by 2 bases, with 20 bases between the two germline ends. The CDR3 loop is CASSPGGWLDRNQPQHF. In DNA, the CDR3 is TGTGCCAGCAGCCCGGGGGGCTGGCTAGACCGCAATCAGCCCCAGCATTTT.

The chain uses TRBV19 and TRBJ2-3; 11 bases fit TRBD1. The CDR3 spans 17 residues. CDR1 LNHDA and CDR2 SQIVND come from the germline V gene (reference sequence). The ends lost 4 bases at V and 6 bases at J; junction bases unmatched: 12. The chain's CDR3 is CASSSLGQGGKRDTQYF. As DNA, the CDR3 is TGTGCCAGTAGTAGCTTGGGACAGGGGGGTAAGAGGGATACGCAGTATTTT.

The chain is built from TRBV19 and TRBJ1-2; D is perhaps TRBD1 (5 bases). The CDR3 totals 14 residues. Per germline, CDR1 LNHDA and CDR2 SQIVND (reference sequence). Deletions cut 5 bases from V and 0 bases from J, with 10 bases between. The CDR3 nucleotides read TGTGCCAGTAGTCCGCAGGGAGCTAACTATGGCTACACCTTC. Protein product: CASSPQGANYGYTF.